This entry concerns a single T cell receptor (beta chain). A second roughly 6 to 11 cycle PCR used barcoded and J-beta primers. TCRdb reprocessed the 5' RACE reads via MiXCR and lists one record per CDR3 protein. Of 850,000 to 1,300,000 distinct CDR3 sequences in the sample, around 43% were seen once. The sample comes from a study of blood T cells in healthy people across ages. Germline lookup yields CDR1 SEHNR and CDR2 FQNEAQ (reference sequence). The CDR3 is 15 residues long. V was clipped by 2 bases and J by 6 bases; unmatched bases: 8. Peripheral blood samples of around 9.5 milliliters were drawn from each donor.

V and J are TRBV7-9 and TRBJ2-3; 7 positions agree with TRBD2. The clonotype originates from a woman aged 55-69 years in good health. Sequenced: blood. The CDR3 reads CASSLTGGTRDTQYF. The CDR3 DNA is TGTGCCAGCAGCTTAACGGGAGGAACTAGGGATACGCAGTATTTT.